This T cell receptor beta chain was captured by sequencing in a study of blood T cell repertoires in COVID-19. Study background: Acute and convalescent COVID-19 specimens originated in the United States, Italy and Spain. From T cells, B-cell-depleted T cells, or PBMCs came the material, which was cDNA or gDNA.

Trimming took off 5 bases at V and 0 bases at J, with 14 bases between the two ends. Germline CDR1 and CDR2: KGHSH and LQKENI. The CDR3 contains 15 residues. This clone came up a few times. Original handling: Reference gene primer amplification in the assay estimated nucleated cell counts. The assay was immunoSEQ multiplex PCR, and TCRdb's table has in-frame clones only and misses some. The V and J calls and clone size were taken over from that table, and D and trimming were inferred from the DNA. The sample consists of 150,000 to 200,000 clones, 80% to 90% of them appearing once. The sequence derives from a man in his 70s with active or convalescent COVID-19. The chain combines TRBV18 with TRBJ2-7, with D maybe TRBD1 (6 bases). The sequencing sample was made of peripheral blood. CDR3 in DNA: TGTGCCAGCTCATCCGGGACACGACCCTCCTACGAGCAGTACTTC. This gives the protein CASSSGTRPSYEQYF.